The clone carrying this T cell receptor (beta chain) was seen a handful of times. The CDR3 is made up of 14 amino acids. V was cut by 5 bases and J by 2 bases, with 13 bases left in between. Germline V gene lookup returns CDR1 MNHEY and CDR2 SVGEGT. This sample was taken from a study of blood T cell repertoires in COVID-19. Study in general: Sources were T cells, B-cell-depleted T cells, or PBMCs; the material itself was cDNA or gDNA.

The study assigned cohorts using participant-reported clinical history. Libraries were prepared by immunoSEQ multiplex PCR; TCRdb keeps only in-frame clonotypes and omits some of them. This table holds some 150,000 clones, around 83% found once. The sequencing sample was made of PBMCs or T cells enriched from blood (not recorded which). This TCR was recovered from a man aged 50-60 years who had recovered from COVID-19. The rearrangement links TRBV6-2 or TRBV6-3 to TRBJ2-7; D not resolved. In nucleotides, the CDR3 is TGTGCCAGCAGTCAACAAATAGCCCCCTACGAGCAGTACTTC. Its translation: CASSQQIAPYEQYF.